This TCR beta chain was recorded in a study of cytomegalovirus exposure and HLA in healthy donors (dated 2017 in TCRdb). About the study as a whole: A later analysis indicated that the 95 to 150 validation repertoires were generated on the platform also employed for the 650 to 850 repertoires of the first cohort. The study aimed to test whether cataloging public T cell receptors could reveal signatures of past pathogen exposure. Besides the first cohort of roughly 660 subjects, a separate validation cohort made up of 95 to 150 different subjects was used. To predict cytomegalovirus infection status, the study brought together high-throughput TCR immunosequencing, statistical association of individual TCRs with disease status, and machine learning. Study-level results and caveats: A later analysis found that TCRs clustered in the first cohort also tended to co-occur in the roughly 120 validation repertoires, with about 94% of cluster scores above 0. The classifier was reported to diagnose cytomegalovirus status with high specificity and sensitivity in both the original cohort and the validation cohort. It was suggested by the authors that the approach could potentially be generalized to other disease states and immunological phenotypes. While some public TCRs were present in many individuals, most TCR sequences turned up only very rarely across donors. In the study, 164 TCR beta chains were listed as associated with cytomegalovirus. In vitro tests confirmed that a few of the cytomegalovirus-associated TCR beta chains recognize cytomegalovirus antigens. A later analysis had no HLA typing for the validation cohort, so co-occurrence there was scored across all 110 or so repertoires.

Worth noting for this clone: Its antigen target is currently unknown. No base qualities exist here, and no much larger clone lies one base off it.

The germline V end is reduced by 2 bases and the J end by 4 bases; junction bases left unmatched: 4. From a lookup of the germline V gene (reference sequence), CDR1 and CDR2 are SGHNT and YYREEE. Spanning cysteine to phenylalanine, the CDR3 consists of 15 amino acids. The retained sequence is limited to the CDR3, 45 bases, with the frame set at the first base. Libraries were prepared through the immunoSEQ multiplex PCR assay. Under the source paper's analysis protocol: A statistical classification framework was developed to diagnose cytomegalovirus status using the catalog of TCR beta chain sequences. TCRdb holds this immuneACCESS table with in-frame rearrangements only. Some clones are missing; in checked studies, unresolved V genes explain under half, and the rest has no known cause. V, J and clone size reflect that table, while D and trimming were determined from the DNA. This sample holds roughly 95,000 clones; roughly 85% were observed only once. The ten largest clones add up to roughly 20% of the sample.

Donors formed part of the validation cohort, which comprised about 120 subjects and was distinct from the first cohort of several hundred subjects. The V gene is TRBV5-4 and the J gene is TRBJ2-2, with 8 bases aligning to TRBD2. The receptor was derived from a man in his late teens or twenties in good health and CMV-seropositive. Sequencing was carried out using PBMCs. CDR3 reads: CASSFSGSATGELFF. The nucleotide sequence is given as TGTGCCAGCAGCTTCAGCGGGAGTGCCACCGGGGAGCTGTTTTTT. The entire variable domain, with the stretches around the CDR3 drawn from the reference TRBV5-4 and TRBJ2-2 proteins, is ETGVTQSPTHLIKTRGQQVTLRCSSQSGHNTVSWYQQALGQGPQFIFQYYREEENGRGNFPPRFSGLQFPNYSSELNVNALELDDSALYLCASSFSGSATGELFFGEGSRLTVL.